The clone carrying this T cell receptor (beta chain) was detected a few times. The sample comes from a study of shared clonotypes between healthy human individuals. The CDR3 is made up of 14 amino acids. V was pared by 4 bases and J by 7 bases, with 11 bases between. Germline V gene lookup returns CDR1 MRHNA and CDR2 SNTAGT. Sequencing used immunoSEQ multiplex PCR; TCRdb keeps in-frame clones, though not all of them. The table includes 2 million to 2.5 million clones, roughly 95% detected once. The rearrangement links TRBV6-4 to TRBJ1-6; D uncertain. The source material was naive CD4+ T cells sorted from blood. Subset given: CD45RA+ positively selected. The receptor's source is a man between 18 and 35 years old in good health. The CDR3 sequence is CASSVGLANSPLHF. In DNA, the CDR3 is TGTGCCAGCAGTGTAGGACTTGCGAATTCACCCCTCCACTTT.